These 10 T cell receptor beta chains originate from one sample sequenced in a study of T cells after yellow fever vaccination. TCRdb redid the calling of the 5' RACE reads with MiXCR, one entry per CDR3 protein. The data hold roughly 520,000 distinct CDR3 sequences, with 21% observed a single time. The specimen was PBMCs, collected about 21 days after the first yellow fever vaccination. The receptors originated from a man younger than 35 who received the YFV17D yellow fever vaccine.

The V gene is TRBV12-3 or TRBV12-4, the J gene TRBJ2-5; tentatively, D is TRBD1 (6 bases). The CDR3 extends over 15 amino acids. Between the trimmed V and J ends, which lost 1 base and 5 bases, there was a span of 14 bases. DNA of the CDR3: TGTGCCAGCAGTTTAGGAGGGGGAAATGATGAGACCCAGTACTTC. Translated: CASSLGGGNDETQYF.

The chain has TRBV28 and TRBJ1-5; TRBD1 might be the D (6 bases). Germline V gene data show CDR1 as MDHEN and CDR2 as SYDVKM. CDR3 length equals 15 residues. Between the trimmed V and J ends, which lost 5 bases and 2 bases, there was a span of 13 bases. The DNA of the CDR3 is TGTGCCAGCAGTAAACAGGGTAGAGGCAATCAGCCCCAGCATTTT. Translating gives CASSKQGRGNQPQHF.

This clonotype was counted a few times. This CDR3 reads CASSPRGGNAKNIQYF. CDR3 DNA: TGTGCCAGCAGCCCGAGAGGGGGCAATGCCAAAAACATTCAGTACTTC. The rearrangement uses TRBV5-4 and TRBJ2-4; 7 nucleotides line up with TRBD1. From germline, CDR1 is SGHNT and CDR2 YYREEE (reference sequence). The V gene end was trimmed by 4 bases and the J gene end by 1 base; junction bases not matched to a gene: 8. There are 16 residues in the CDR3.

The CDR3 region has the DNA TGCAGTGCTAGCGTGATTGGACGGGCTAATGAAAAACTGTTTTTT. Translating gives CSASVIGRANEKLFF. The J gene is TRBJ1-4, the V gene TRBV20-1; no firm D call. The CDR3 runs to 15 residues. Germline V gene data show CDR1 as DFQATT and CDR2 as SNEGSKA (reference sequence). With 3 bases removed from V and 3 bases from J, the gap between germline ends came to 14 bases.

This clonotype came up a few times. The CDR3 loop reads CAIRSSYEQYF. As DNA, the CDR3 is TGTGCCATCAGGAGCTCCTACGAGCAGTACTTC. V gene TRBV10-3 combines with J gene TRBJ2-7; D is uncertain. Between the trimmed V and J ends, which lost 6 bases and 0 bases, there was a span of 3 bases. The CDR3 has 11 amino acids. From germline, CDR1 is ENHRY and CDR2 SYGVKD.

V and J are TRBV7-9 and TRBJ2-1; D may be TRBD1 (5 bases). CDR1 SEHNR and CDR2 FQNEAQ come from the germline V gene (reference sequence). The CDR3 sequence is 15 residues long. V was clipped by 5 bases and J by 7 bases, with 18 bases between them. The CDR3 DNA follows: TGTGCCAGCAGCCCTAAGTACAGGATTAGGAATGAGCAGTTCTTC. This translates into CASSPKYRIRNEQFF.

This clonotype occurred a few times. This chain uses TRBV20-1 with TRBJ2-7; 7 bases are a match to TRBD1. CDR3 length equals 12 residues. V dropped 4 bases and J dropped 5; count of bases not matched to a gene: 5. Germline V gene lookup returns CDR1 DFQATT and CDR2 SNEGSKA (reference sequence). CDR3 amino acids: CSAMGQIHEQYF. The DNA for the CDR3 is TGCAGTGCTATGGGACAGATCCACGAGCAGTACTTC.

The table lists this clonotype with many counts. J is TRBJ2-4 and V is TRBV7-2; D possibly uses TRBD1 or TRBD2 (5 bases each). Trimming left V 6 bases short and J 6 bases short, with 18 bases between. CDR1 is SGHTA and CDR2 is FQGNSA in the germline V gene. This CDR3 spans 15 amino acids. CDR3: CASSSPQYGGNIQYF. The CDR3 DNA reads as TGTGCCAGCAGTTCCCCTCAGTATGGGGGAAACATTCAGTACTTC. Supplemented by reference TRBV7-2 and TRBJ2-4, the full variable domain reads GAGVSQSPSNKVTEKGKDVELRCDPISGHTALYWYRQSLGQGLEFLIYFQGNSAPDKSGLPSDRFSAERTGGSVSTLTIQRTQQEDSAVYLCASSSPQYGGNIQYFGAGTRLSVL.

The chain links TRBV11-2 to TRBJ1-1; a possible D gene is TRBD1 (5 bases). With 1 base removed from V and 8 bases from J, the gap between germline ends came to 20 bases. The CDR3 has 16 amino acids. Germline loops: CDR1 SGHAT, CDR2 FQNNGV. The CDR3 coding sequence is TGTGCCAGCAGCTTAGGTGATTCCGGGACCGCGGTAGAAGCTTTCTTT. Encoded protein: CASSLGDSGTAVEAFF.

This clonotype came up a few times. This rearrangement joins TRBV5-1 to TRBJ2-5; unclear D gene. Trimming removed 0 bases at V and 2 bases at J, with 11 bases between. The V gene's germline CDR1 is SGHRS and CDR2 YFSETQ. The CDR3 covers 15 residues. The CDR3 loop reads CASSLGRVGQETQYF. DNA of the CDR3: TGCGCCAGCAGCTTGGGCCGCGTCGGGCAAGAGACCCAGTACTTC.